The next 19 T cell receptor beta chains were all read from a single sample in a study of OX40 agonist ivuxolimab in advanced cancers. TCRdb keeps only in-frame clones here, not all; method: immunoSEQ multiplex PCR. The data hold 51,000 or so clones, with approximately 86% observed a single time. Sequenced material: CD4+ or CD8+ T cells sorted from blood, taken in a trial of the OX40 agonist ivuxolimab. Source of these receptors: an adult with an advanced solid tumor such as melanoma, head and neck, liver or kidney cancer.

The chain combines TRBV13 with TRBJ1-1; possibly TRBD1 for D (5 bases). Germline lookup yields CDR1 PRHDT and CDR2 FYEKMQ (reference sequence). Trimming took 1 base from V and 7 from J, leaving 19 bases between them. This CDR3 region has 16 residues. Here the CDR3 DNA reads TGTGCCAGCAGCTTAGATGGACATTCGATGAGGGGTGAAGCTTTCTTT. Encoded protein: CASSLDGHSMRGEAFF.

This clone has more than one count but fewer than ten. This chain uses TRBV13 with TRBJ2-3; 9 bases fit TRBD2. CDR3 length equals 15 residues. V lost 1 base to trimming and J lost 6 bases; unmatched junction nucleotides: 5. Germline values: CDR1 PRHDT, CDR2 FYEKMQ (reference sequence). The chain's CDR3 is CASSLVAGGRDTQYF. The CDR3 DNA reads TGTGCCAGCAGCTTAGTCGCGGGGGGGCGTGATACGCAGTATTTT.

V is TRBV27 and J is TRBJ1-2; TRBD1 agrees at 8 bases. With 2 bases clipped from V and 0 bases from J, the junction kept 14 bases outside the gene matches. CDR3 length: 19 residues. Germline loops: CDR1 MNHEY, CDR2 SMNVEV (reference sequence). The CDR3 nucleotides read TGTGCCAGCAGTTTAAGTGGACAGGGAAGGGGAGGTTCTAACTATGGCTACACCTTC. Its protein is CASSLSGQGRGGSNYGYTF.

This chain joins TRBV19 and TRBJ2-7; D gene uncertain. Germline V CDR1 and CDR2: LNHDA, SQIVND (reference sequence). Between the trimmed V and J ends, which lost 5 bases and 2 bases, there was a span of 13 bases. The CDR3 length is 14 residues. CDR3 in DNA: TGTGCCAGTAGTTCTTGGGAAGCCACCTACGAGCAGTACTTC. It yields the protein CASSSWEATYEQYF.

V and J are TRBV10-3 and TRBJ2-3; TRBD2 is a possible D gene (6 bases). Germline V gives CDR1 ENHRY, CDR2 SYGVKD. Trimming stripped 4 bases from V and 3 bases from J, with 11 bases between. This CDR3 has 14 residues. The CDR3 region is CAISAGDQTDTQYF. CDR3 nucleotides: TGTGCCATCAGTGCGGGGGACCAAACAGATACGCAGTATTTT.

This clone was seen only once. V is TRBV5-4 and J is TRBJ1-2, with D uncertain. Looked up from germline, CDR1 is SGHNT and CDR2 is YYREEE (reference sequence). The CDR3 length is 15 residues. The ends were cut back, 4 bases at V and 1 base at J, with 14 bases in the middle. The CDR3 spells CASSPPGNRNYGYTF. CDR3 sequence (DNA): TGTGCCAGCAGCCCGCCGGGGAACCGTAACTATGGCTACACCTTC.

V is TRBV4-1 and J is TRBJ1-1, with D maybe TRBD1 (6 bases). V lost 4 bases and J lost 1, with 10 bases in between. The germline CDR1 and CDR2 sequences are MGHRA and YSYEKL. The CDR3 extends over 14 amino acids. CDR3 DNA sequence: TGCGCCAGCAGCCCGACCAGGGGGAACACTGAAGCTTTCTTT. As protein: CASSPTRGNTEAFF.

Remarks on this clone: An end of the junction differs from the germline gene, which may be a read error. The chain is built from TRBV29-1 and TRBJ1-5; no reliable D call. The germline CDR1 and CDR2 sequences are SQVTM and ANQGSEA. The CDR3 totals 10 residues. The CDR3 loop reads CRVVGSAQHF. The CDR3 bases are TGCAGGGTTGTGGGATCAGCCCAGCATTTT.

This sequence joins TRBV13 and TRBJ2-7; a possible D gene is TRBD2 (6 bases). The ends were cut back, 0 bases at V and 5 bases at J, with 14 bases in the middle. There are 15 residues in the CDR3. Per germline, CDR1 PRHDT and CDR2 FYEKMQ (reference sequence). This chain's CDR3 is CASSLGRGRPDEQYF. The CDR3 nucleotides are TGTGCCAGCAGCTTAGGCCGGGGGAGGCCGGACGAGCAGTACTTC.

This sequence joins TRBV29-1 and TRBJ1-2; 10 bases line up with TRBD1. The germline gives CDR1 SQVTM, CDR2 ANQGSEA. The V segment lost 5 bases and the J segment 4 bases; nucleotides outside the gene matches: 16. CDR3 length: 17 amino acids. CDR3 coding DNA: TGCAGCGTTTTTGCCCCGGGACAGGGGATTGGAGGCTATGGCTACACCTTC. Translating it yields CSVFAPGQGIGGYGYTF.

The V call is TRBV12-5, the J call TRBJ2-5; 10 bases are a match to TRBD1. From germline, CDR1 is LGHNT and CDR2 FRNRAP. The CDR3 covers 15 residues. V shed 6 bases and J 5 bases; nucleotides not matched to a gene: 9. In DNA, the CDR3 is TGTGCTAGTGGGCCCGGGACAGGGGCGCAGGAGACCCAGTACTTC. Amino acids: CASGPGTGAQETQYF. The full variable domain, completed using reference TRBV12-5 and TRBJ2-5, is DARVTQTPRHKVTEMGQEVTMRCQPILGHNTVFWYRQTMMQGLELLAYFRNRAPLDDSGMPKDRFSAEMPDATLATLKIQPSEPRDSAVYFCASGPGTGAQETQYFGPGTRLLVL.

V gene TRBV6-6 combines with J gene TRBJ2-7; D is perhaps TRBD2 (6 bases). The germline gives CDR1 MNHNY, CDR2 SVGAGI (reference sequence). CDR3 size: 15 residues. V lost 6 bases, J lost 2 bases, and 17 bases lay in between. CDR3 sequence reads: CASREQAGPTYEQYF. The CDR3 DNA reads TGTGCCAGCAGAGAACAAGCGGGTCCCACCTACGAGCAGTACTTC.

The chain combines TRBV5-1 with TRBJ2-1; 9 bases line up with TRBD1. Trimming cost V 0 bases and J 3 bases; bases outside gene matches: 1. Germline V gene data show CDR1 as SGHRS and CDR2 as YFSETQ. The CDR3 contains 15 residues. This CDR3 reads CASSLGTGDYNEQFF. CDR3 DNA sequence: TGCGCCAGCAGCTTGGGGACAGGGGACTACAATGAGCAGTTCTTC.

The chain combines TRBV19 with TRBJ1-1; D is unresolved. With 5 bases removed from V and 1 base from J, the gap between germline ends came to 14 bases. The V gene's germline CDR1 is LNHDA and CDR2 SQIVND (reference sequence). The CDR3 is made up of 15 amino acids. CDR3 protein: CASSDKDAWNTEAFF. The CDR3 DNA reads as TGTGCCAGTAGTGACAAAGACGCGTGGAACACTGAAGCTTTCTTT.

V is TRBV4-3 and J is TRBJ2-1; 13 bases align to TRBD2. This CDR3 contains 15 residues. With 4 bases clipped from V and 6 bases from J, the junction kept 3 bases outside the gene matches. CDR1 is LGHNA, CDR2 YSLEER, per germline. The CDR3 sequence is CASSLTSGGGNEQFF. The CDR3 bases are TGCGCCAGCAGCCTAACTAGCGGGGGGGGCAATGAGCAGTTCTTC.

The V and J genes are TRBV19 and TRBJ2-7; a weak D match, TRBD1 (5 bases). Germline CDR1 LNHDA, CDR2 SQIVND (reference sequence). Trimming took off 5 bases at V and 0 bases at J, with 8 bases between the two ends. There are 13 residues in the CDR3. DNA of the CDR3: TGTGCCAGTAGTCCGGACATCTCCTACGAGCAGTACTTC. The encoded protein is CASSPDISYEQYF.

This chain uses TRBV10-2 with TRBJ1-3, with a possible D match to TRBD1 (6 bases). Germline V gene lookup returns CDR1 WSHSY and CDR2 SAAADI. Trimming took off 0 bases at V and 4 bases at J, with 7 bases between the two ends. The CDR3 covers 14 residues. The CDR3 is CASSESGQGNTIYF. The CDR3 DNA follows: TGCGCCAGCAGTGAGTCCGGACAGGGAAACACCATATATTTT.

The chain joins TRBV7-9 to TRBJ2-3, with a weak D call TRBD1 (6 bases). V lost 5 bases and J 1 base, leaving 13 bases between the germline ends. The CDR3 is made up of 15 amino acids. Per germline, CDR1 SEHNR and CDR2 FQNEAQ (reference sequence). This CDR3 reads CASSPAQGGTDTQYF. The CDR3 coding sequence is TGTGCCAGCAGCCCCGCACAGGGCGGCACAGATACGCAGTATTTT.

This chain links TRBV7-9 with TRBJ1-6; D gene ambiguous. The CDR3 is made up of 17 amino acids. Per germline, CDR1 SEHNR and CDR2 FQNEAQ (reference sequence). Trimming shortened V by 3 bases and J by 3 bases, and 15 bases separated the two germline ends. CDR3 DNA: TGTGCCAGCAGCTTCGACCGCGATCCCCTCTATAATTCACCCCTCCACTTT. Its translation: CASSFDRDPLYNSPLHF.